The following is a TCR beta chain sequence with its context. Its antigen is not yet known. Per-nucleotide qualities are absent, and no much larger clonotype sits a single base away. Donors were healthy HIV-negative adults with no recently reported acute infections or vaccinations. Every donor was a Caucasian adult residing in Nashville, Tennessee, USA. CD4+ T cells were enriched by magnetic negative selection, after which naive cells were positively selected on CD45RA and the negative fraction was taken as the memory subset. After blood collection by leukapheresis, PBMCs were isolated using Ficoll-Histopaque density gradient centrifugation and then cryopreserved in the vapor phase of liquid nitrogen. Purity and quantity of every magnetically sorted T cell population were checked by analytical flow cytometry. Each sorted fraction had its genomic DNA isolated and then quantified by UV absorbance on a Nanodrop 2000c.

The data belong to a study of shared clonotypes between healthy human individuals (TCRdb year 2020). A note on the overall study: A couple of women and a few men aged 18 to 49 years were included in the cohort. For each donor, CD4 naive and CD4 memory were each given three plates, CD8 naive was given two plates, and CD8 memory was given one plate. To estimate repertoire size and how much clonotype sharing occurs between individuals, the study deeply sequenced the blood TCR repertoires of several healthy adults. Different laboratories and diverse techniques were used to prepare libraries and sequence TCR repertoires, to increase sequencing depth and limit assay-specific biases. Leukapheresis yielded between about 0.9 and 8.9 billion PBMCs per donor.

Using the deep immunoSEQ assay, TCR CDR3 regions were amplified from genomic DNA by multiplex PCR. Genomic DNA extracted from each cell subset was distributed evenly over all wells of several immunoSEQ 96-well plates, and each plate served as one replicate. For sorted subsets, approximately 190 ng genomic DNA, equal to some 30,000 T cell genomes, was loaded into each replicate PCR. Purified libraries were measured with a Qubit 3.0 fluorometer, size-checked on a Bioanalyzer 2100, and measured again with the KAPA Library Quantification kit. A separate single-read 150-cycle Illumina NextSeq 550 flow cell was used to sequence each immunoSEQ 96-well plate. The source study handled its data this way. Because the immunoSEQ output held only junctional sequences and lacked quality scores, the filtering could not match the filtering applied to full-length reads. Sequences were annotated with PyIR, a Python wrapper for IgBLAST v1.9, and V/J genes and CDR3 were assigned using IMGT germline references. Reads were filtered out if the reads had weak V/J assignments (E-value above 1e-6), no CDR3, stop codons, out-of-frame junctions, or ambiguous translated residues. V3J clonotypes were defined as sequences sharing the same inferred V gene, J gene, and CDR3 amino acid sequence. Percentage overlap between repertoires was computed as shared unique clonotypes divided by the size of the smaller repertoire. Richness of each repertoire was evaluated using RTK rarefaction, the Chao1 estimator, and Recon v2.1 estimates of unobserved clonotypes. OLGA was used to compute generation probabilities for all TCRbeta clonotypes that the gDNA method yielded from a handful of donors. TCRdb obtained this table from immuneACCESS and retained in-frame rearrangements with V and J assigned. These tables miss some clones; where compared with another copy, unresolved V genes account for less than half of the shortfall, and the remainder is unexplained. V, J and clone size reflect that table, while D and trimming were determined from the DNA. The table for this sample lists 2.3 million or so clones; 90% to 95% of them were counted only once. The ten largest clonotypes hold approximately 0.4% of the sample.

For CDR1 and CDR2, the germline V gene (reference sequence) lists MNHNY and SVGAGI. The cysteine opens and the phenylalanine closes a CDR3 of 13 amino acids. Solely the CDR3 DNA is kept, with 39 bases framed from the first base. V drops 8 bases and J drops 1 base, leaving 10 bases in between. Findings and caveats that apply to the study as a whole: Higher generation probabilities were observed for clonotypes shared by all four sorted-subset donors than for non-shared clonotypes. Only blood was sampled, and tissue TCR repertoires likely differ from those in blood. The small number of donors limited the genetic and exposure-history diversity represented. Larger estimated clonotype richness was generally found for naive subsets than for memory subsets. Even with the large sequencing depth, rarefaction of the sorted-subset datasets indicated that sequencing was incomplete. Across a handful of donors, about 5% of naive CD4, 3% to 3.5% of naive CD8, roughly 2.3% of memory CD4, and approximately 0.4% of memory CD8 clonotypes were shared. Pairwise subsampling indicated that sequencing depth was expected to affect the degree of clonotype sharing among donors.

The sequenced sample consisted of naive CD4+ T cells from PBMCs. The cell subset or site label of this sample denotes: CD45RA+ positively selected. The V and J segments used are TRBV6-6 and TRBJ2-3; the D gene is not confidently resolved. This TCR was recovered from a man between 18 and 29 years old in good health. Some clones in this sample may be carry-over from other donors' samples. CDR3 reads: CASLGRRTDTQYF. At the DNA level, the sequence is TGTGCCAGCCTGGGCAGGCGCACAGATACGCAGTATTTT.